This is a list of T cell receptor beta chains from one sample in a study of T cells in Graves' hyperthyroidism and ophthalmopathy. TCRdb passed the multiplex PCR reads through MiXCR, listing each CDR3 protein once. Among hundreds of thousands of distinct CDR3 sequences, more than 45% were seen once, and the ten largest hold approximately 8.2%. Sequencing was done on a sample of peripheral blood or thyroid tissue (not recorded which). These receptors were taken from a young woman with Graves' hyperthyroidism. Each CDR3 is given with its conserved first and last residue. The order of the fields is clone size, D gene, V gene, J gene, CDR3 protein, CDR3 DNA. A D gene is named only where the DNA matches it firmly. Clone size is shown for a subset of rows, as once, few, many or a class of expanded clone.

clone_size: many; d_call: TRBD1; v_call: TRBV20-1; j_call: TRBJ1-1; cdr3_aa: CSAQGVGGTEAFF; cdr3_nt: TGCAGTGCCCAGGGGGTGGGGGGCACTGAAGCTTTCTTT
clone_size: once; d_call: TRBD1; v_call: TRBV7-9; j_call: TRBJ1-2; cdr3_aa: CATGTGGDGYTF; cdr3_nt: TGTGCCACCGGGACAGGGGGCGATGGCTACACCTTC
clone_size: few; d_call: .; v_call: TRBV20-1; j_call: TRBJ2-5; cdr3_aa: CSARDVETQYF; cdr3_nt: TGCAGTGCTAGAGATGTTGAGACCCAGTACTTC
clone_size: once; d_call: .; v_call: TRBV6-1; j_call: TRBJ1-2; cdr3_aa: CASSYSPVNNYGYTF; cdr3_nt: TGTGCCAGCAGTTACTCGCCAGTTAATAACTATGGCTACACCTTC
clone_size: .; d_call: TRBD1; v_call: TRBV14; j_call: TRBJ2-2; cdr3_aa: CASSHHTGQGVRELFF; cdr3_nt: TGTGCCAGCAGCCACCACACGGGACAGGGGGTCCGGGAGCTGTTTTTT
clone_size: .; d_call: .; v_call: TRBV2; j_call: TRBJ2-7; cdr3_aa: CASKGGASYEQYF; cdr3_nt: TGTGCCAGTAAGGGGGGGGCCTCCTACGAGCAGTACTTC
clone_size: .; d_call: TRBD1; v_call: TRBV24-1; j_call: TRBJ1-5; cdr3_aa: CATSPGTGLNQPQHF; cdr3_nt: TGTGCCACCAGTCCCGGGACAGGCCTGAATCAGCCCCAGCATTTT
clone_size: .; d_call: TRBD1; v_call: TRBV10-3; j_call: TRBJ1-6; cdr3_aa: CASSSRQGHSPLHF; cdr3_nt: TGTGCCAGCAGTTCCCGACAGGGGCATTCACCCCTCCACTTT
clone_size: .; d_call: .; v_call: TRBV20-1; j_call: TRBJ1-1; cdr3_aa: CSAQTGSITEAFF; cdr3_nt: TGCAGTGCTCAGACAGGCTCGATCACTGAAGCTTTCTTT
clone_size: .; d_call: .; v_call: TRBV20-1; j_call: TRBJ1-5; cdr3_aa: CSASEAPLSNQPQHF; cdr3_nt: TGCAGTGCTAGTGAGGCGCCTCTTAGCAATCAGCCCCAGCATTTT
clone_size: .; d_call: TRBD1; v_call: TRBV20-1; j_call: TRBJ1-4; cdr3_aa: CSAREDRSNEKLFF; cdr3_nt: TGCAGTGCTAGAGAGGACAGGTCTAATGAAAAACTGTTTTTT
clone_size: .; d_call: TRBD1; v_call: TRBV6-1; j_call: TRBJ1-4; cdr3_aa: CASSQASGQNEKLFF; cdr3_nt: TGTGCCAGCAGCCAAGCGTCGGGACAGAATGAAAAACTGTTTTTT
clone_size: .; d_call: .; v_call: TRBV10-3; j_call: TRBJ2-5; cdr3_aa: CAISPWADQETQYF; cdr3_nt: TGTGCCATCAGTCCATGGGCGGACCAAGAGACCCAGTACTTC
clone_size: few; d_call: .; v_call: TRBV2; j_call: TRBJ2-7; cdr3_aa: CASSGQLTLYEQYF; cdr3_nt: TGTGCCAGCAGTGGTCAACTTACCCTCTACGAGCAGTACTTC
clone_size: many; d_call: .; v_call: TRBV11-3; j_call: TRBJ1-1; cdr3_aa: CASSPDSMNTEAFF; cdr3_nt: TGTGCCAGCAGCCCGGACAGTATGAACACTGAAGCTTTCTTT
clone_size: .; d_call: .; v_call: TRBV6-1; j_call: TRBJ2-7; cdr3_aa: CASSYTGGPYEQYF; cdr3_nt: TGTGCCAGCAGTTATACTGGCGGCCCCTACGAGCAGTACTTC
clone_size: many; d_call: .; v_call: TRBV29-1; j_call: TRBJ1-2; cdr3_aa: CSVRDTTNYGYTF; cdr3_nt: TGCAGCGTGCGGGACACCACTAACTATGGCTACACCTTC
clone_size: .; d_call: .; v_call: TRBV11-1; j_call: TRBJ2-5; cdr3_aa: CASSLGGPYF; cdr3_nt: TGTGCCAGCAGCCTCGGCGGGCCGTACTTC
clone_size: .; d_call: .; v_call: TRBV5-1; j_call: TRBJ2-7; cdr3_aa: CASSRNPSAASEQYF; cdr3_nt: TGCGCCAGCAGCCGGAATCCGTCGGCGGCTAGCGAGCAGTACTTC
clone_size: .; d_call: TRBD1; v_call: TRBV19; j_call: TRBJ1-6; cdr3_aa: CASSIDRASPLHF; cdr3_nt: TGTGCCAGTAGTATCGACAGGGCTTCACCCCTCCACTTT
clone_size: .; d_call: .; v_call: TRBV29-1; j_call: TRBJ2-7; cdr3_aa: CSVRGGPTDQYF; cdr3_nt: TGCAGCGTTAGGGGGGGGCCGACCGATCAGTACTTC
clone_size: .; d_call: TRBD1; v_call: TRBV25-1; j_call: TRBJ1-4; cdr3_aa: CASSEVGTGSEKLFF; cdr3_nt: TGTGCCAGCAGTGAAGTCGGGACAGGGAGTGAAAAACTGTTTTTT
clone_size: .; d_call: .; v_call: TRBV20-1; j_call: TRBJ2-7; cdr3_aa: CSASVGATYEQYF; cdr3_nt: TGCAGTGCCTCCGTGGGGGCGACGTACGAGCAGTACTTC
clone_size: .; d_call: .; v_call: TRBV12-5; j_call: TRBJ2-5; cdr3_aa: CASGLAGTRETQYF; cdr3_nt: TGTGCTAGTGGTTTGGCCGGGACCCGCGAGACCCAGTACTTC
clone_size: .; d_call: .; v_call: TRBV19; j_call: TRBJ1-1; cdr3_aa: CASTARNGGSGAFF; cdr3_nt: TGTGCCAGTACCGCGCGAAACGGGGGCTCTGGGGCTTTCTTT
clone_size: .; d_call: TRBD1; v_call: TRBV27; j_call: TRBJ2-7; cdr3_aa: CASSYRGPSYEQYF; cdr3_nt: TGTGCCAGCAGTTACAGGGGGCCTTCCTACGAGCAGTACTTC
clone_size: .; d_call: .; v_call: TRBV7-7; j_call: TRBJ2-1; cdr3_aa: CASSLGRGEQFF; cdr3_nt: TGTGCCAGCAGCTTAGGGCGGGGTGAGCAGTTCTTC
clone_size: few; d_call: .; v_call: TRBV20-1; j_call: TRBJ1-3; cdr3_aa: CSATGFGNTIYF; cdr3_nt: TGCAGTGCTACAGGGTTTGGAAACACCATATATTTT
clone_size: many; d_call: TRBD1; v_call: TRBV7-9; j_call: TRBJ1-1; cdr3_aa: CASSLADTGDTEAFF; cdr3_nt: TGTGCCAGCAGCTTAGCGGACACAGGGGACACTGAAGCTTTCTTT
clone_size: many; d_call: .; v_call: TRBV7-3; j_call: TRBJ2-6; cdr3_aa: CASSYSPSGANVLTF; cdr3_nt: TGTGCCAGCAGCTACTCACCCTCTGGGGCCAACGTCCTGACTTTC
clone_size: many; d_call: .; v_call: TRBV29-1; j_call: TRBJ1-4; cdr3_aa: CSVARDQAWEKLFF; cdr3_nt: TGCAGCGTCGCCCGGGACCAGGCATGGGAAAAACTGTTTTTT
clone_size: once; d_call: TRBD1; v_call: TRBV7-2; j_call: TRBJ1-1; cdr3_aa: CASSRSLTGHSRTEAFF; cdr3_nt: TGTGCCAGCAGTCGTTCGCTGACAGGGCATTCAAGAACTGAAGCTTTCTTT
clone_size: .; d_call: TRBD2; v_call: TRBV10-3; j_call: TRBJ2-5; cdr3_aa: CASSYGGGETQYF; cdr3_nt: TGTGCCAGCAGTTACGGGGGGGGCGAGACCCAGTACTTC
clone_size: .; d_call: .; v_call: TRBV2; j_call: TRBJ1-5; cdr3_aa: CASSEDRDSNQPQHF; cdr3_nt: TGTGCCAGCAGTGAAGACAGGGATAGCAATCAGCCCCAGCATTTT
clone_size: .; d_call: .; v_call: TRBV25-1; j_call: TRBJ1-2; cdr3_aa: CASSAIEVGYGYTF; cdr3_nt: TGTGCCAGCAGTGCTATTGAGGTTGGCTATGGCTACACCTTC
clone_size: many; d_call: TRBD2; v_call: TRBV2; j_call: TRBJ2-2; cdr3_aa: CAVDLAGRGTGELFF; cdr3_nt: TGTGCCGTCGACTTAGCGGGGAGGGGCACCGGGGAGCTGTTTTTT
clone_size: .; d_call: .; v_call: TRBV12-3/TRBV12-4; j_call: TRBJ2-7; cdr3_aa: CASSDDSSSSYEQYF; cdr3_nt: TGTGCCAGCAGTGACGACAGCAGCAGCTCCTACGAGCAGTACTTC
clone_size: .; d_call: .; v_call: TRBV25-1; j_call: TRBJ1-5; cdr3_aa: CASTGGPPNQPQHF; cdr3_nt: TGTGCCAGCACGGGGGGCCCCCCCAATCAGCCCCAGCATTTT
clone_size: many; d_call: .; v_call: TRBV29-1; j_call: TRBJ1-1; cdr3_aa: CSAWEGTNTEAFF; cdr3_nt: TGCAGCGCCTGGGAGGGTACGAACACTGAAGCTTTCTTT
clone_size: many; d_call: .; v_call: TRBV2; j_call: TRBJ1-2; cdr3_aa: CASRVADGYTF; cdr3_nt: TGTGCCAGCAGGGTGGCGGATGGCTACACCTTC
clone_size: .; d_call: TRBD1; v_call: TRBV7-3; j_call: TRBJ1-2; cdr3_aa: CASSSPDRGSGYTF; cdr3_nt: TGTGCCAGCAGTAGCCCGGACAGGGGATCTGGCTACACCTTC
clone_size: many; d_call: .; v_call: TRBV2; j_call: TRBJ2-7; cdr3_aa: CASSTLYEQYF; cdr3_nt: TGTGCCAGCAGCACTCTTTACGAGCAGTACTTC
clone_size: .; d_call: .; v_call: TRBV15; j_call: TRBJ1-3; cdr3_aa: CTTSRDQGDTIYF; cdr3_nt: TGTACCACCAGCAGAGATCAAGGAGACACCATATATTTT